These 7 T cell receptor beta chains originate from one sample sequenced in a study of shared clonotypes between healthy human individuals. Here immunoSEQ multiplex PCR was the method, and the copy in TCRdb shows in-frame clones only, minus some. The data show 640,000 or so clones, roughly 70% seen once. Sequences were obtained from memory CD4+ T cells sorted from blood. Subset given: CD45RA-negative fraction. These TCRs come from a woman in her 30s in good health.

A few counts support this clone. For the CDR3, the DNA is TGTGCCTGGACGGGGGGGTATTCGCAGGGCTACACCTTC. This encodes CAWTGGYSQGYTF. The chain employs TRBV30 and TRBJ1-2; weak D call: TRBD1 (5 bases). Trimming removed 4 bases from V and 8 bases from J, with 17 bases in between. The CDR3 runs to 13 residues. Germline-derived CDR1 and CDR2 are GTSNPN and SVGIG (reference sequence).

This sequence joins TRBV5-6 and TRBJ2-1, with D possibly matching TRBD2 (6 bases). CDR1 is SGHDT and CDR2 is YYEEEE in the germline V gene. Between the trimmed V and J ends, which lost 4 bases and 8 bases, there was a span of 16 bases. The CDR3 extends over 14 amino acids. The CDR3 bases are TGTGCCAGCAGCCAGACTAGTGGGTGGGATGAGCAGTTCTTC. Amino acid sequence: CASSQTSGWDEQFF. Combining the CDR3 with reference TRBV5-6 and TRBJ2-1 gives the whole variable domain DAGVTQSPTHLIKTRGQQVTLRCSPKSGHDTVSWYQQALGQGPQFIFQYYEEEERQRGNFPDRFSGHQFPNYSSELNVNALLLGDSALYLCASSQTSGWDEQFFGPGTRLTVL.

V gene TRBV5-4 combines with J gene TRBJ2-7, with 7 bases lining up with TRBD2. Trimming removed 0 bases from V and 3 bases from J; junction bases left unmatched: 9. The CDR3 loop spans 16 amino acids. Looked up from germline, CDR1 is SGHNT and CDR2 is YYREEE (reference sequence). For the CDR3, the DNA is TGTGCCAGCAGCTTGGTCGGGGGAGGGATATTCTACGAGCAGTACTTC. Amino acid sequence: CASSLVGGGIFYEQYF.

The J gene is TRBJ1-1, the V gene TRBV28, with D possibly TRBD1 on 6 matching bases. V was pared by 2 bases and J by 5 bases, with 15 bases between. CDR1 MDHEN and CDR2 SYDVKM come from the germline V gene. The CDR3 is made up of 15 amino acids. CDR3 region: CASSLEVGGRTEAFF. The CDR3 bases are TGTGCCAGCAGTTTAGAGGTGGGGGGCCGGACTGAAGCTTTCTTT. Full variable domain (rest looked up from reference TRBV28 and TRBJ1-1): DVKVTQSSRYLVKRTGEKVFLECVQDMDHENMFWYRQDPGLGLRLIYFSYDVKMKEKGDIPEGYSVSREKKERFSLILESASTNQTSMYLCASSLEVGGRTEAFFGQGTRLTVV.

A few counts support this clone. The rearrangement joins TRBV11-2 to TRBJ2-1; D is unclear. The V end lost 5 bases, the J end lost 6 bases, and 5 bases lay between the germline ends. The CDR3 is made up of 11 amino acids. Germline V lookup: CDR1 SGHAT, CDR2 FQNNGV. CDR3 in amino acids: CASSDINEQFF. CDR3 nucleotide sequence: TGTGCCAGCAGCGATATCAATGAGCAGTTCTTC.

This clone was found a few times. The CDR3 here is CASSLDRVGNTEAFF. CDR3 bases: TGTGCCAGCAGCTTGGACAGGGTAGGGAACACTGAAGCTTTCTTT. The J gene is TRBJ1-1, the V gene TRBV7-2; 8 bases line up with TRBD1. J gave up 1 base and V 3 bases, and 4 bases lay outside the gene matches. Germline V gene data show CDR1 as SGHTA and CDR2 as FQGNSA. This CDR3 has 15 amino acids.

V and J are TRBV19 and TRBJ2-2; a weak D match, TRBD2 (5 bases). Trimming removed 3 bases from V and 6 bases from J, with 14 bases in between. This CDR3 has 15 residues. CDR1 LNHDA and CDR2 SQIVND come from the germline V gene (reference sequence). This CDR3 reads CASSIVMGGSGELFF. In DNA, the CDR3 is TGTGCCAGTAGTATTGTAATGGGCGGGTCCGGGGAGCTGTTTTTT.